This TCR beta chain was profiled in a study of Ad26.COV2.S vaccination and SARS-CoV-2 variants. Across the study: Intramuscular Ad26.COV2.S doses were given once or twice, 56 days apart. Broader study findings: Across vaccine and placebo recipients, the breadth of non-spike TCRs was similar. The analyses of TCR breadth and depth may have understated the size of total T cell responses.

The treatment here: 15 to 20 received Ad26.COV2.S at low or high dose, single or two shots; several received placebo; per-sample allocation not given. Sampling took place 63 days after the first vaccine or placebo injection. This clone has only one observation. The antigen is unknown. Method: immunoSEQ multiplex PCR; TCRdb's copy keeps in-frame clones and lacks some. This sample has roughly 420,000 clones, with nearly 90% found just once. In germline, CDR1 is SGHNT, CDR2 YENEEA. V was clipped by 1 base and J by 3 bases, with 13 bases between them. This CDR3 is built from 16 residues. The source of this sequence is a person between 18 and 65 years old who received the Ad26.COV2.S COVID-19 vaccine or a placebo. The sample here was peripheral blood, taken in a trial of Ad26.COV2.S vaccine versus placebo. The V call is TRBV11-3, the J call TRBJ2-1, with no clear D. The CDR3 reads CASSLGGAEDYNEQFF. In DNA form, the CDR3 reads TGTGCCAGCAGCTTAGGTGGTGCCGAAGACTACAATGAGCAGTTCTTC. Full variable domain (rest looked up from reference TRBV11-3 and TRBJ2-1): EAGVVQSPRYKIIEKKQPVAFWCNPISGHNTLYWYLQNLGQGPELLIRYENEEAVDDSQLPKDRFSAERLKGVDSTLKIQPAELGDSAVYLCASSLGGAEDYNEQFFGPGTRLTVL.